The rows below give T cell receptor beta chains drawn from one sample of a study of T cells after yellow fever vaccination. MiXCR was run by TCRdb on the 5' RACE reads, yielding one entry per CDR3 protein. The sample lists about 29,000 distinct CDR3 sequences; over 4.5% were seen once. Sequencing used CD8+ T cells sorted from PBMCs, obtained 10 days after the yellow fever booster vaccination. The source of these receptors is a young man who received the YFV17D yellow fever vaccine. Both conserved end residues are part of each CDR3. The D gene is left open where the match is weak. Sizes are listed as once, few, many or a size class.

14	TRBV15	NA	TRBJ1-1	medium-sized	TGTGCCACCAGCAGATACGGGGGTTTTGGTGAAGCTTTCTTT	CATSRYGGFGEAFF
15	TRBV13	NA	TRBJ2-7	many	TGTGCCAGCAGTTCCCTGGGGCAGAACAACTACGAGCAGTACTTC	CASSSLGQNNYEQYF
11	TRBV6-6	NA	TRBJ2-3	many	TGTGCCAGCAGTTATGCGGATACGCAGTATTTT	CASSYADTQYF
14	TRBV27	NA	TRBJ2-1	many	TGTGCCAGCAGTTTAGCCGGACGTCACAATGAGCAGTTCTTC	CASSLAGRHNEQFF
13	TRBV27	NA	TRBJ1-2	many	TGTGCCAGCAGTTTATCGGCGGTTTATGGCTACACCTTC	CASSLSAVYGYTF
14	TRBV29-1	TRBD2	TRBJ2-1	many	TGCAGCGTGGAAGGAGTGGGACTAGTATATGAGCAGTTCTTC	CSVEGVGLVYEQFF
11	TRBV6-5	NA	TRBJ2-2	many	TGTGCCACCGGGGCCGTAGGGGAGCTGTTTTTT	CATGAVGELFF
15	TRBV16	NA	TRBJ2-7	few	TGTGCCAGCAGCCCCCACCAGGCAGGCCCCGACGAGCAGTACTTC	CASSPHQAGPDEQYF
15	TRBV6-1	TRBD2	TRBJ2-3	many	TGTGCCAGCAGTGCCGGGAGGTTTAGCACAGATACGCAGTATTTT	CASSAGRFSTDTQYF
16	TRBV7-9	TRBD2	TRBJ2-1	many	TGTGCCAGCAGCTTAGTGATTAGCGGGGCGTACAATGAGCAGTTCTTC	CASSLVISGAYNEQFF
14	TRBV10-3	NA	TRBJ2-7	many	TGTGCCATCAGTGGAACGACAGAGGCATACGAGCAGTACTTC	CAISGTTEAYEQYF
13	TRBV5-1	NA	TRBJ1-2	many	TGCGCCAGCAGACACGACAGTAACTATGGCTACACCTTC	CASRHDSNYGYTF
14	TRBV2	NA	TRBJ1-2	many	TGTGCCAGCAGTGAGGACCAATGGGGGTATGGCTACACCTTC	CASSEDQWGYGYTF
13	TRBV20-1	NA	TRBJ2-1	many	TGCAGTGCTGCACTACCCATGGGGGATGAGCAGTTCTTC	CSAALPMGDEQFF
13	TRBV12-3/TRBV12-4	NA	TRBJ2-1	many	TGTGCCAGCAGTTTAGGATCTCCCAATGAGCAGTTCTTC	CASSLGSPNEQFF
14	TRBV12-3/TRBV12-4	NA	TRBJ2-4	many	TGTGCCAGCAGTTTGGGGATAGCCAAAAACATTCAGTACTTC	CASSLGIAKNIQYF
14	TRBV7-2	NA	TRBJ2-5	many	TGTGCCAGCAGCTTACCCAACCTCAGGGAGACCCAGTACTTC	CASSLPNLRETQYF
16	TRBV5-1	TRBD1	TRBJ2-1	many	TGCGCCAGCAGCGCGGCCGGGACAGGGGGCTTCGATGAGCAGTTCTTC	CASSAAGTGGFDEQFF
15	TRBV7-9	NA	TRBJ1-4	many	TGTGCCAGCAGAAAGGCTAGGTTCGGTGACGAAAAACTGTTTTTT	CASRKARFGDEKLFF
18	TRBV14	NA	TRBJ2-6	many	TGTGCCAGCAGCCATCACCGGGACACCACCCTTGGGGCCAACGTCCTGACTTTC	CASSHHRDTTLGANVLTF
13	TRBV7-9	TRBD2	TRBJ2-7	many	TGTGCCAGCAAGCGGGGAGCAATAGACGAGCAGTACTTC	CASKRGAIDEQYF
15	TRBV3-1	TRBD1	TRBJ1-2	many	TGTGCCAGCAGCCAAGGTCTGACAGGGTTTAATGGCTACACCTTC	CASSQGLTGFNGYTF
12	TRBV7-6	NA	TRBJ2-3	many	TGTGCCAGCAGCCGGAGCACAGATACGCAGTATTTT	CASSRSTDTQYF
17	TRBV7-3	TRBD2	TRBJ2-2	many	TGTGCCAGCAGCTTACTGCTGGCTAGCGGGAGCCTGGGGGAGCTGTTTTTT	CASSLLLASGSLGELFF
16	TRBV5-1	NA	TRBJ2-7	many	TGCGCCAGCAGCTTGGACGGAGGTCGGTCGGACTACGAGCAGTACTTC	CASSLDGGRSDYEQYF
13	TRBV12-3/TRBV12-4	NA	TRBJ2-3	many	TGTGCCAGCAGTTTAGCGGGGCCCGATACGCAGTATTTT	CASSLAGPDTQYF
13	TRBV7-9	NA	TRBJ2-7	many	TGTGCCAGCAGCTTAGCGTACTCCTACGAGCAGTACTTC	CASSLAYSYEQYF
12	TRBV7-9	NA	TRBJ2-7	many	TGTGCCAGCAGCTTCGTCCCCGACGAGCAGTACTTC	CASSFVPDEQYF
14	TRBV7-9	TRBD1	TRBJ2-1	many	TGTGCCAGCAGCTGGACAGGGCGCCAGGATGAGCAGTTCTTC	CASSWTGRQDEQFF
14	TRBV20-1	TRBD2	TRBJ2-3	many	TGCAGTGCTAGGCGGGAGGGCGAGAAAGATACGCAGTATTTT	CSARREGEKDTQYF